This T cell receptor beta chain derives from a study of blood T cell repertoires in COVID-19. Study at large: Sites in the United States, Italy and Spain provided acute and convalescent COVID-19 samples.

Using immunoSEQ multiplex PCR, the repertoire was profiled, and TCRdb retains in-frame clones only, with some absent. The table lists some 68,000 clones, about 90% of them singletons. The CDR3 totals 16 residues. V was cut by 2 bases and J by 6 bases, with 19 bases left in between. The germline CDR1 and CDR2 sequences are MGHRA and YSYEKL. Sequencing was carried out using peripheral blood. The clonotype was recovered from a middle-aged man with COVID-19, enrolled during active disease. This rearrangement joins TRBV4-1 to TRBJ1-2, with TRBD1 as a possible D gene (5 bases). DNA of the CDR3: TGCGCCAGCAGCCAACCCCGGAGAGGAGGGGTTAATGGCTACACCTTC. Encoded protein: CASSQPRRGGVNGYTF.